One and the same sample provided the 10 T cell receptor beta chains below, sequenced in a study of T cell clones after liver transplantation. Here immunoSEQ multiplex PCR was the method, and the copy in TCRdb shows in-frame clones only, minus some. The sample includes some 20,000 clones, 70% to 90% seen only once; the top ten take about a third. The sample in question was CD8+ T cells from blood, obtained around 50 months after liver transplant. Every receptor here comes from a human patient who received a liver transplant. These T cells may partly come from the graft donor.

For the CDR3, the DNA is TGTGCCAGCAGCTTAGCGGGCCGGGATACGCAGTATTTT. This encodes CASSLAGRDTQYF. The chain recombines TRBV7-9 with TRBJ2-3; no clear D gene. The CDR3 sequence is 13 residues long. Germline CDR1 and CDR2: SEHNR and FQNEAQ (reference sequence). Trimming removed 0 bases at V and 6 bases at J, with 7 bases between.

In this sample, this clone turned up a few times. The chain is built from TRBV6-1 and TRBJ2-7; 7 bases fit TRBD2. Germline-derived CDR1 and CDR2 are MNHNS and SASEGT. The CDR3 has 14 amino acids. The J segment lost 4 bases and the V segment lost 6 bases, leaving 9 bases of the junction unmatched. This chain's CDR3 is CASSTFWGGYEQYF. CDR3 in DNA: TGTGCCAGCAGCACTTTCTGGGGGGGGTACGAGCAGTACTTC.

CDR3: CASSVRDRNEKLFF. The CDR3 region has the DNA TGTGCCAGTAGTGTCCGGGACCGCAATGAAAAACTGTTTTTT. This chain joins TRBV19 and TRBJ1-4, with D possibly TRBD1 on 5 matching bases. Germline CDR1 LNHDA, CDR2 SQIVND (reference sequence). This CDR3 comprises 14 residues. V lost 5 bases to trimming and J lost 5 bases, with 12 bases between them.

This chain links TRBV10-3 with TRBJ2-6; 7 bases are shared with TRBD1. Germline V CDR1 and CDR2: ENHRY, SYGVKD. The CDR3 is made up of 17 amino acids. After removal of 2 bases from V and 4 bases from J, the junction contained 8 bases not matched to a gene. Written as DNA, the CDR3 is TGTGCCATCAGTGAGGCCGACAGGGTTTCAGGGGCCAACGTCCTGACTTTC. It specifies CAISEADRVSGANVLTF.

The J gene is TRBJ2-1, the V gene TRBV4-1; 7 bases align to TRBD2. CDR3 length equals 15 residues. The junction had 2 bases not matched to a gene; V was cut back by 0 bases and J by 3 bases. Germline V gene data show CDR1 as MGHRA and CDR2 as YSYEKL. The CDR3 region has the DNA TGCGCCAGCAGCCAAGATACTAGCGACTACAATGAGCAGTTCTTC. This translates into CASSQDTSDYNEQFF.

J is TRBJ2-3 and V is TRBV7-3; D may be TRBD1 (6 bases). This CDR3 spans 15 amino acids. Trimming took 0 bases from V and 8 from J, leaving 15 bases between them. From germline, CDR1 is SGHTA and CDR2 FQGTGA. The CDR3 DNA reads as TGTGCCAGCAGCTTAACAGGGGGTGGACGGGGTACGCAGTATTTT. Translating gives CASSLTGGGRGTQYF.

This sequence joins TRBV9 and TRBJ2-5; TRBD2 matches at 7 bases. Germline V gene data show CDR1 as SGDLS and CDR2 as YYNGEE. The CDR3 spans 15 residues. V was pared by 3 bases and J by 0 bases, with 5 bases of the junction left unmatched. The CDR3 bases are TGTGCCAGCAGCGGACTAGCAGACTACCAAGAGACCCAGTACTTC. Its translation is CASSGLADYQETQYF. Combining the CDR3 with reference TRBV9 and TRBJ2-5 gives the whole variable domain DSGVTQTPKHLITATGQRVTLRCSPRSGDLSVYWYQQSLDQGLQFLIQYYNGEERAKGNILERFSAQQFPDLHSELNLSSLELGDSALYFCASSGLADYQETQYFGPGTRLLVL.

V and J are TRBV30 and TRBJ2-1; D ambiguous. V was shortened by 0 bases and J by 10 bases, with 10 bases between the two germline ends. The germline V gene has CDR1 GTSNPN and CDR2 SVGIG (reference sequence). The CDR3 spans 12 residues. CDR3 sequence: CAWSVKSGEQFF. CDR3 DNA: TGTGCCTGGAGTGTAAAGTCGGGCGAGCAGTTCTTC.

This chain uses TRBV4-3 with TRBJ2-5, with 7 positions matching TRBD2. The trim removed 0 bases at V and 1 base at J, leaving 2 bases unmatched. Germline V lookup: CDR1 LGHNA, CDR2 YSLEER. The CDR3 runs to 15 residues. The CDR3 spells CASSQDRGGQETQYF. The CDR3 DNA is TGCGCCAGCAGCCAAGATCGCGGGGGCCAAGAGACCCAGTACTTC.

This chain connects TRBV18 to TRBJ2-7; 10 bases map to TRBD1. Losses at the gene ends were 5 bases for V and 7 bases for J; bases not matched to a gene: 8. The germline CDR1 and CDR2 sequences are KGHSH and LQKENI. The CDR3 contains 14 residues. The CDR3, as DNA: TGTGCCAGCTCATTCGCCGGGACAGGGGAAGAGCAGTACTTC. Protein product: CASSFAGTGEEQYF.